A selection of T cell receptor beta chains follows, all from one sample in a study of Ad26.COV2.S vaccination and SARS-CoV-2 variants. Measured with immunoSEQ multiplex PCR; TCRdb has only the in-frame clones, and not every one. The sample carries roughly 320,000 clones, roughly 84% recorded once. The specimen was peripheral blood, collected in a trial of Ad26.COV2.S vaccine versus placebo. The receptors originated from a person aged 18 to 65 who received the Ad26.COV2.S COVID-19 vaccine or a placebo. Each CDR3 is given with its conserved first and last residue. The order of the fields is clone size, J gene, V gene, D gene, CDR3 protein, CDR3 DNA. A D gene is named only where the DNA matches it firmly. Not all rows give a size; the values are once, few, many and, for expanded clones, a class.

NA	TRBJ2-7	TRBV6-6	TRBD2	CASSPYTTSGGTYEQYF	TGTGCCAGCAGTCCCTACACGACTAGCGGGGGCACCTACGAGCAGTACTTC
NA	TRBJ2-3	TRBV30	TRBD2	CACPKSGLAGGPGDTQYF	TGTGCCTGCCCGAAGTCGGGACTAGCGGGGGGGCCGGGGGATACGCAGTATTTT
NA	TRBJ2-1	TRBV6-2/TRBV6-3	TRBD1	CASSYPLDRGVEYEQFF	TGTGCCAGCAGTTACCCCCTGGACAGGGGCGTAGAGTATGAGCAGTTCTTC
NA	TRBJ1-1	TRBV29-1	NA	CSVVSGVEAFF	TGCAGCGTTGTTTCTGGGGTCGAAGCTTTCTTT
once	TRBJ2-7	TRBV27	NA	CASSPEGWGTEQYF	TGTGCCAGCAGCCCGGAGGGCTGGGGGACAGAGCAGTACTTC
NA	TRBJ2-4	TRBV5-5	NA	CASSFYEAKNIQYF	TGTGCCAGCAGCTTTTATGAGGCCAAAAACATTCAGTACTTC
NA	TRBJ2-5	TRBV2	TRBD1	CARRRDRGHQETQYF	TGTGCCAGACGGAGGGACAGGGGACACCAAGAGACCCAGTACTTC
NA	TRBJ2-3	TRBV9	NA	CASSPAGGASSSTDTQYF	TGTGCCAGCAGCCCCGCGGGTGGCGCATCATCTAGCACAGATACGCAGTATTTT
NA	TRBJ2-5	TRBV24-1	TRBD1	CATSDLPITHRGTQETQYF	TGTGCCACCAGTGATTTGCCCATCACACACAGGGGTACACAAGAGACCCAGTACTTC
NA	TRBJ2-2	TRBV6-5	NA	CASLSSGRGTGELFF	TGTGCCAGCCTGTCATCAGGGCGCGGCACCGGGGAGCTGTTTTTT
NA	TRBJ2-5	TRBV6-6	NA	CASNPTLGGQETQYF	TGTGCCAGCAACCCAACCCTAGGGGGTCAAGAGACCCAGTACTTC
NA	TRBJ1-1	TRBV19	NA	CASSSRGPRTVGDTEAFF	TGTGCCAGCTCTTCTAGGGGCCCCCGGACAGTCGGGGACACTGAAGCTTTCTTT
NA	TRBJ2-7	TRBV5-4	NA	CASSFYSYEQYF	TGTGCCAGCAGCTTCTACTCCTACGAGCAGTACTTC
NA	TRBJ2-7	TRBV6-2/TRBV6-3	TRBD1	CASSAGTGSSYEQYF	TGTGCCAGCAGTGCAGGGACAGGAAGCTCCTACGAGCAGTACTTC